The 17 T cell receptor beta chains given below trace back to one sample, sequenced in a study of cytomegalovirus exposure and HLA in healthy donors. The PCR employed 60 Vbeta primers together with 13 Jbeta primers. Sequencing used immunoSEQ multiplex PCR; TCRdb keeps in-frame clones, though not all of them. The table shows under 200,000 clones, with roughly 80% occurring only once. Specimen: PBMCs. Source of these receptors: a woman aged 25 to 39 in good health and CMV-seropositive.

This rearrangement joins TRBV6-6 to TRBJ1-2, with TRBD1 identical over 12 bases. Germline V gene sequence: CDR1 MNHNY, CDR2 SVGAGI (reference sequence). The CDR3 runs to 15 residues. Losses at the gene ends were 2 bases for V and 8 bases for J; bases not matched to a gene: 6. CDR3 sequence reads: CASSYRDRGHWGYTF. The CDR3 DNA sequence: TGTGCCAGCAGTTACCGGGACAGGGGGCATTGGGGCTACACCTTC.

CDR3 nucleotides: TGTGCCAGCAGCTTGGGGGGCCTTCACAATGAGCAGTTCTTC. Protein sequence: CASSLGGLHNEQFF. The chain has TRBV5-5 and TRBJ2-1; tentatively, D is TRBD1 (5 bases). Trimming took 0 bases from V and 5 from J, leaving 9 bases between them. Germline V CDR1 and CDR2: SGHKS, YYEKEE (reference sequence). CDR3 length: 14 amino acids.

CDR3 nucleotide sequence: TGTGCCAGCAGTTTCCGTGATTCACCCCTCCACTTT. Translating it yields CASSFRDSPLHF. The V gene is TRBV27, the J gene TRBJ1-6; no firm D call. Germline CDR1 MNHEY, CDR2 SMNVEV (reference sequence). The CDR3 totals 12 residues. V lost 3 bases and J lost 8, with 5 bases in between.

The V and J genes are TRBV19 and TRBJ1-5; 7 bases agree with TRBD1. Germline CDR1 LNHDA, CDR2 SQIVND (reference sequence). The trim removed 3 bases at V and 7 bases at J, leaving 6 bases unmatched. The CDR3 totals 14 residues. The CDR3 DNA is TGTGCCAGTAGTATTTCCAACAGGGGCCAGCCCCAGCATTTT. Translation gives CASSISNRGQPQHF.

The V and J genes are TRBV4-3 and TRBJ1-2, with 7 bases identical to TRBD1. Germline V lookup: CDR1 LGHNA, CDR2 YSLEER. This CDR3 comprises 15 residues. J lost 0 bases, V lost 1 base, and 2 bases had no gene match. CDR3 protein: CASSQAGQSNYGYTF. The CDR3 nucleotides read TGCGCCAGCAGCCAAGCGGGACAGTCTAACTATGGCTACACCTTC.

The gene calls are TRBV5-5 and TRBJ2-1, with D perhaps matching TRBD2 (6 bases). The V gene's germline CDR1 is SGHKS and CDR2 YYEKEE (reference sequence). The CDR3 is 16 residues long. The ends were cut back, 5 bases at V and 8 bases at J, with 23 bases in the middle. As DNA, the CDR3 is TGTGCCAGCAGTATTGGAGGGAGAATGAGGCAGGATGAGCAGTTCTTC. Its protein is CASSIGGRMRQDEQFF.

CDR3 loop: CASSLGLAGHNEQFF. CDR3 in DNA: TGTGCCAGCAGCTTAGGTCTAGCGGGGCACAATGAGCAGTTCTTC. The J gene is TRBJ2-1, the V gene TRBV7-7, with TRBD2 identical over 9 bases. CDR3 size: 15 residues. Unmatched junction bases numbered 3, after V lost 1 base and J lost 5 bases. CDR1 SSHAT and CDR2 FNYEAQ come from the germline V gene (reference sequence).

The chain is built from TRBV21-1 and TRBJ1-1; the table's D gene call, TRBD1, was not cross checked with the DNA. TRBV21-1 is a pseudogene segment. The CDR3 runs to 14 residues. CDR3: CASSFRQFNTEAFF. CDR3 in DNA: TGTGCCAGCAGCTTCCGACAGTTTAACACTGAAGCTTTCTTT.

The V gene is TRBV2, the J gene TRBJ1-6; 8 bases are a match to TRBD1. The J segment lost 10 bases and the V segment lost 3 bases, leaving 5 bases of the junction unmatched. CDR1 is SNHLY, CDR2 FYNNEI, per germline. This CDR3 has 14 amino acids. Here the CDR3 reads CASSDRGRRSPLHF. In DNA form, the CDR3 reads TGTGCCAGCAGTGACAGGGGGCGGCGATCACCCCTCCACTTT.

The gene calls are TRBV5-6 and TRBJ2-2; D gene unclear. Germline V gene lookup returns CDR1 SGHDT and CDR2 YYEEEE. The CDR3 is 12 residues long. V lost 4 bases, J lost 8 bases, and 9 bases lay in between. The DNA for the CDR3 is TGTGCCAGCAGCCTTCCCCTGGGGGAGCTGTTTTTT. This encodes CASSLPLGELFF.

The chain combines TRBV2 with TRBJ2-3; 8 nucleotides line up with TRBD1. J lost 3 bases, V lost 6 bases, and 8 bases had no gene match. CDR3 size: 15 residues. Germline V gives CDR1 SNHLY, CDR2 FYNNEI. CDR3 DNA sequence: TGTGCCAGCAGCCCCGGACAGGGTTTTACAGATACGCAGTATTTT. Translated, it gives CASSPGQGFTDTQYF.

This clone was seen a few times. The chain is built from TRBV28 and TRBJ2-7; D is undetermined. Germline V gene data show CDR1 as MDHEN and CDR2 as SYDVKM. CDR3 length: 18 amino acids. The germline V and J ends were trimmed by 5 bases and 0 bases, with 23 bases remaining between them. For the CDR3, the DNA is TGTGCCAGCAGTCCAACCATGACTTCTCTATTGATCTCCTACGAGCAGTACTTC. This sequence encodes CASSPTMTSLLISYEQYF.

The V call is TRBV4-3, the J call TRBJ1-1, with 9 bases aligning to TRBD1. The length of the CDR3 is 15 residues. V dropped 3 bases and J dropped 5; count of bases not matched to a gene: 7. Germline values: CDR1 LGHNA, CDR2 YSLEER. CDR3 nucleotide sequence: TGCGCCAGCAGCCAGGACCACAGGGGGCGGACTGAAGCTTTCTTT. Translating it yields CASSQDHRGRTEAFF.

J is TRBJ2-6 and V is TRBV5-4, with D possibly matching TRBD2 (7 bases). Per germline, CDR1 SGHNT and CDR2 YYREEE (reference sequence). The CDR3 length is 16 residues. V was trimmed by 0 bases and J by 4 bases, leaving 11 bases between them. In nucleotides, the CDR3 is TGTGCCAGCAGCTTGGTGGGGGGGCTAGGGGCCAACGTCCTGACTTTC. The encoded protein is CASSLVGGLGANVLTF. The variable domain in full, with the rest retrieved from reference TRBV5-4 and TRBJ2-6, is ETGVTQSPTHLIKTRGQQVTLRCSSQSGHNTVSWYQQALGQGPQFIFQYYREEENGRGNFPPRFSGLQFPNYSSELNVNALELDDSALYLCASSLVGGLGANVLTFGAGSRLTVL.

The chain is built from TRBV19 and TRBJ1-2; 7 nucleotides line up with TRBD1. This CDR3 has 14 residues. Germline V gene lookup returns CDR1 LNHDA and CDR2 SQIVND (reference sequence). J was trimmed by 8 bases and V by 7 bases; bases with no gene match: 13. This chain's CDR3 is CASKTLGQPGGYTF. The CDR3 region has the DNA TGTGCCAGTAAAACCCTGGGACAGCCGGGGGGCTACACCTTC.

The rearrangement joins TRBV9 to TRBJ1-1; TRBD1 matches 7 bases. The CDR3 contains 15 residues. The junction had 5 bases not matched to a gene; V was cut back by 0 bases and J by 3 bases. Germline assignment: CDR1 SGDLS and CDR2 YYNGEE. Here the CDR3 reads CASSVAGRGYTEAFF. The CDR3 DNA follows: TGTGCCAGCAGCGTAGCTGGCAGGGGGTACACTGAAGCTTTCTTT. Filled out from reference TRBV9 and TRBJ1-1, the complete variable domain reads DSGVTQTPKHLITATGQRVTLRCSPRSGDLSVYWYQQSLDQGLQFLIQYYNGEERAKGNILERFSAQQFPDLHSELNLSSLELGDSALYFCASSVAGRGYTEAFFGQGTRLTVV.

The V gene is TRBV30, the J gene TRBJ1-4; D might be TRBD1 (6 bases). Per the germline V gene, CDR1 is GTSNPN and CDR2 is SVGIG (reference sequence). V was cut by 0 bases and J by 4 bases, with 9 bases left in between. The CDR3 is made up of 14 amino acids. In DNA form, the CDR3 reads TGTGCCTGGAGTGTACAACAGGGTAATGAAAAACTGTTTTTT. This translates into CAWSVQQGNEKLFF.